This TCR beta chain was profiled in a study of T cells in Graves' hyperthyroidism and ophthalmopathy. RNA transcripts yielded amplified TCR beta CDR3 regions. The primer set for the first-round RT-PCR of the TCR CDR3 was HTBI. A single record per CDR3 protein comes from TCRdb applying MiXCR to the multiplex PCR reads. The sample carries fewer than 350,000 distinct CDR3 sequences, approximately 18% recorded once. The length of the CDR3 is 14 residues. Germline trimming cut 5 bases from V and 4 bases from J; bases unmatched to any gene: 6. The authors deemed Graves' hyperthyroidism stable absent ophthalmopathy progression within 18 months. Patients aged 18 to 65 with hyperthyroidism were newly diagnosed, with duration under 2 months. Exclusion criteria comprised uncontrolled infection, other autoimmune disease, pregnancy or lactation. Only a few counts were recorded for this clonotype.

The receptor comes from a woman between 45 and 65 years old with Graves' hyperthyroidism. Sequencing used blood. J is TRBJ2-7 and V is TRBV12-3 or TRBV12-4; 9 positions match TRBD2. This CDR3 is CASSTGLALYEQYF. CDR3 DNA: TGTGCCAGCAGTACGGGACTAGCTCTTTACGAGCAGTACTTC.